This is a list of T cell receptor beta chains from one sample in a study of T cells after yellow fever vaccination. One entry per CDR3 protein, called by TCRdb with MiXCR from the 5' RACE reads. Among 200,000 to 300,000 distinct CDR3 sequences listed, roughly 6.2% were seen once. The sample was CD4+ T cells sorted from PBMCs, taken on the day of the yellow fever booster vaccination. These TCRs come from a man aged 25-45 years who received the YFV17D yellow fever vaccine. The CDR3 runs from the conserved cysteine through the conserved F or W. The D gene is left open where the match is weak. Clone size is shown for a subset of rows, as once, few, many or a class of expanded clone.

V gene: TRBV11-2; D gene: TRBD1; J gene: TRBJ1-6; clone size: once; CDR3 DNA: TGTGCCAGCAAAGTACAGGGGGACTATAATTCACCCCTCCACTTT; CDR3 protein: CASKVQGDYNSPLHF
V gene: TRBV3-1; D gene: NA; J gene: TRBJ2-4; clone size: many; CDR3 DNA: TGTGCCAGCAGCTTTCACCGGGACACCGGAAAAAACATTCAGTACTTC; CDR3 protein: CASSFHRDTGKNIQYF
V gene: TRBV5-1; D gene: NA; J gene: TRBJ2-5; clone size: many; CDR3 DNA: TGCGCCAGCAGCTTAGGGGACTACCAAGAGACCCAGTACTTC; CDR3 protein: CASSLGDYQETQYF
V gene: TRBV20-1; D gene: NA; J gene: TRBJ2-7; clone size: many; CDR3 DNA: TGCAGTCGGTGGAGGCAGGGAATCTACGAGCAGTACTTC; CDR3 protein: CSRWRQGIYEQYF
V gene: TRBV28; D gene: NA; J gene: TRBJ1-5; clone size: few; CDR3 DNA: TGTGCCAGCACCAAAAATAATCAGCCCCAGCATTTT; CDR3 protein: CASTKNNQPQHF
V gene: TRBV20-1; D gene: NA; J gene: TRBJ1-2; clone size: few; CDR3 DNA: TGCAGTGCTAGAGAAGGAAGTGGGGGCGGCTATGGCTACACCTTC; CDR3 protein: CSAREGSGGGYGYTF
V gene: TRBV7-8; D gene: NA; J gene: TRBJ1-1; clone size: few; CDR3 DNA: TGTGCCAGCAGCCAACCGAGTCCTGAAGCTTTCTTT; CDR3 protein: CASSQPSPEAFF
V gene: TRBV7-2; D gene: TRBD2; J gene: TRBJ2-3; clone size: few; CDR3 DNA: TGTGCCAGCAGCCGCGCGGGAGGGGGCACAGATACGCAGTATTTT; CDR3 protein: CASSRAGGGTDTQYF
V gene: TRBV15; D gene: TRBD2; J gene: TRBJ2-2; clone size: many; CDR3 DNA: TGTGCCACCAGCAGAAGACGTAGCGGGACACGGAACACCGGGGAGCTGTTTTTT; CDR3 protein: CATSRRRSGTRNTGELFF
V gene: TRBV7-3; D gene: NA; J gene: TRBJ2-3; clone size: NA; CDR3 DNA: TGTGCCAGCAGCCGCCAGACCACAGATACGCAGTATTTT; CDR3 protein: CASSRQTTDTQYF
V gene: TRBV20-1; D gene: NA; J gene: TRBJ2-5; clone size: many; CDR3 DNA: TGCAGTGCTATTGGTGCCTCCCAAGAGACCCAGTACTTC; CDR3 protein: CSAIGASQETQYF
V gene: TRBV4-3; D gene: NA; J gene: TRBJ2-1; clone size: few; CDR3 DNA: TGCGCCAGCAGCCAAGAGCCCGGGACTTATGAGCAGTTCTTC; CDR3 protein: CASSQEPGTYEQFF
V gene: TRBV12-3/TRBV12-4; D gene: NA; J gene: TRBJ2-5; clone size: many; CDR3 DNA: TGTGCCAGCAGTCGGGGATCCGAGACCCAGTACTTC; CDR3 protein: CASSRGSETQYF
V gene: TRBV30; D gene: NA; J gene: TRBJ2-2; clone size: many; CDR3 DNA: TGTGCCTGGAGTCGACAGGAGGCCGGGGAGCTGTTTTTT; CDR3 protein: CAWSRQEAGELFF
V gene: TRBV7-2; D gene: NA; J gene: TRBJ2-3; clone size: few; CDR3 DNA: TGTGCCAGCAGCCGACAGGTCACAGATACGCAGTATTTT; CDR3 protein: CASSRQVTDTQYF
V gene: TRBV18; D gene: TRBD1; J gene: TRBJ1-4; clone size: few; CDR3 DNA: TGTGCCAGCTCACCACCGCATGGACAGGGCGAAAAACTGTTTTTT; CDR3 protein: CASSPPHGQGEKLFF
V gene: TRBV19; D gene: NA; J gene: TRBJ1-5; clone size: many; CDR3 DNA: TGTGCCAGTAGTTACCCAGGGAGCAATCAGCCCCAGCATTTT; CDR3 protein: CASSYPGSNQPQHF
V gene: TRBV19; D gene: NA; J gene: TRBJ2-3; clone size: few; CDR3 DNA: TGTGCCAGTAGTACCGGCCCCGGGCGGACAGATACGCAGTATTTT; CDR3 protein: CASSTGPGRTDTQYF
V gene: TRBV28; D gene: NA; J gene: TRBJ2-2; clone size: few; CDR3 DNA: TGTGCCAGCCTGGATGGGGGGCGCGGGGAGCTGTTTTTT; CDR3 protein: CASLDGGRGELFF
V gene: TRBV27; D gene: TRBD2; J gene: TRBJ2-3; clone size: NA; CDR3 DNA: TGTGCCATTTCAAACGGACTAGCGGGAAATACGCAGTATTTT; CDR3 protein: CAISNGLAGNTQYF
V gene: TRBV20-1; D gene: NA; J gene: TRBJ2-1; clone size: few; CDR3 DNA: TGCAGTGCTAGAGCGGGGAATGAGCAGTTCTTC; CDR3 protein: CSARAGNEQFF